This TCR beta chain was found in a study of blood T cell repertoires in COVID-19. Study-wide context: Spain, Italy and the United States supplied samples that represented acute and convalescent COVID-19. The cDNA or gDNA used as material had been derived from T cells, B-cell-depleted T cells, or PBMCs.

This CDR3 region has 15 residues. Germline lookup yields CDR1 MNHEY and CDR2 SVGAGI. Trimming shortened V by 0 bases and J by 6 bases, and 15 bases separated the two germline ends. Sequencing was performed with immunoSEQ multiplex PCR; in TCRdb, only in-frame clones are kept and a portion is missing. The sample carries tens of thousands of clones, about 83% recorded once. This chain links TRBV6-5 with TRBJ2-7, with a possible D match to TRBD2 (6 bases). Sequenced sample: peripheral blood. This TCR derives from a woman of 80 years or more with active or convalescent COVID-19. This chain's CDR3 is CASSYSFGGVGEQYF. As DNA, the CDR3 is TGTGCCAGCAGTTACTCCTTCGGGGGAGTGGGCGAGCAGTACTTC.